Below are 12 T cell receptor beta chains sequenced from a single sample in a study of T cell responses to AZD1222 COVID-19 vaccine. Measured with immunoSEQ multiplex PCR; TCRdb has only the in-frame clones, and not every one. The table has tens of thousands of clones, 88% seen once. This specimen consisted of peripheral blood, obtained on day 0 of AZD1222 vaccination. These receptors all come from an adult in good health.

The CDR3 is CASSAGTGNTEAFF. The CDR3 DNA reads as TGTGCCAGCAGCGCCGGGACGGGGAACACTGAAGCTTTCTTT. The gene calls are TRBV2 and TRBJ1-1; D perhaps matches TRBD1 (5 bases). This CDR3 region has 14 residues. Trimming took 6 bases from V and 1 from J, leaving 12 bases between them. Germline CDR1 SNHLY, CDR2 FYNNEI.

The chain joins TRBV7-2 to TRBJ2-5, with TRBD1 matching over 8 bases. In germline, CDR1 is SGHTA, CDR2 FQGNSA. The V segment lost 3 bases and the J segment 4 bases; nucleotides outside the gene matches: 4. This CDR3 has 14 residues. CDR3 sequence reads: CASSFRGRGETQYF. The CDR3 nucleotides read TGTGCCAGCAGCTTCAGGGGGCGAGGAGAGACCCAGTACTTC.

Sample share makes this clone medium-sized. The chain employs TRBV29-1 and TRBJ2-6; 9 nucleotides agree with TRBD1. Germline V gives CDR1 SQVTM, CDR2 ANQGSEA. The CDR3 contains 18 residues. The trim removed 3 bases at V and 0 bases at J, leaving 9 bases unmatched. The CDR3 protein is CSVDGGTGSLSGANVLTF. CDR3 nucleotide sequence: TGCAGCGTTGACGGGGGGACAGGGTCTCTCTCTGGGGCCAACGTCCTGACTTTC.

The genes are TRBV6-5 and TRBJ2-7; 10 bases align to TRBD1. V trimming: 6 bases; J trimming: 0 bases; junction bases outside the gene matches: 5. This CDR3 region has 15 residues. Germline V gene lookup returns CDR1 MNHEY and CDR2 SVGAGI. CDR3 region: CASSAGQGISYEQYF. The DNA for the CDR3 is TGTGCCAGCAGCGCGGGACAGGGGATCTCCTACGAGCAGTACTTC.

The rearrangement uses TRBV6-5 and TRBJ1-2; D gene ambiguous. The CDR3 length is 14 residues. V was pared by 2 bases and J by 2 bases, with 9 bases between. Per germline, CDR1 MNHEY and CDR2 SVGAGI. This chain's CDR3 is CASSYGGRNYGYTF. The CDR3 DNA reads as TGTGCCAGCAGTTACGGAGGAAGAAACTATGGCTACACCTTC.

The rearrangement links TRBV27 to TRBJ2-1; D may correspond to TRBD1 or TRBD2 (6 bases each). CDR3 length: 13 residues. Looked up from germline, CDR1 is MNHEY and CDR2 is SMNVEV (reference sequence). V gave up 4 bases and J gave up 6 bases, with 10 bases separating them. This chain's CDR3 is CASSWGALNEQFF. In nucleotides, the CDR3 is TGTGCCAGCAGTTGGGGGGCCCTCAATGAGCAGTTCTTC.

The V and J genes are TRBV28 and TRBJ1-6; D is unresolved. The CDR3 length is 15 residues. Germline V gives CDR1 MDHEN, CDR2 SYDVKM. Trimming took 7 bases from V and 7 from J, leaving 17 bases between them. CDR3 DNA sequence: TGTGCCAGCACCCCAGCCAACGGTGAAAATTCACCCCTCCACTTT. Translating gives CASTPANGENSPLHF.

J is TRBJ1-2 and V is TRBV12-3 or TRBV12-4, with TRBD1 as a possible D gene (6 bases). The V end was cut by 7 bases, the J end by 6 bases, with 12 bases between. This CDR3 contains 12 residues. CDR3 protein: CASNTGSDGYTF. The CDR3 DNA sequence: TGTGCCAGCAACACAGGGAGCGATGGCTACACCTTC.

V usage is TRBV7-8 and J usage is TRBJ1-1; D remains ambiguous. The germline V and J ends were trimmed by 1 base and 0 bases, with 3 bases remaining between them. CDR3 length equals 13 residues. Germline values: CDR1 SGHVS, CDR2 FQNEAQ. As DNA, the CDR3 is TGTGCCAGCAGCTTAGTTTTGAACACTGAAGCTTTCTTT. The encoded protein is CASSLVLNTEAFF.

This chain connects TRBV28 to TRBJ1-4, with D possibly matching TRBD1 (6 bases). The V end lost 4 bases, the J end lost 5 bases, and 14 bases lay between the germline ends. The CDR3 contains 15 residues. The V gene's germline CDR1 is MDHEN and CDR2 SYDVKM. In nucleotides, the CDR3 is TGTGCCAGCAGTTCCCAGACAGGAGGAAATGAAAAACTGTTTTTT. This codes for CASSSQTGGNEKLFF.

The rearrangement joins TRBV4-1 to TRBJ1-6, with 8 bases identical to TRBD1. CDR1 and CDR2 from the germline V gene are MGHRA and YSYEKL. This CDR3 has 14 residues. After removal of 4 bases from V and 7 bases from J, the junction contained 3 bases not matched to a gene. The CDR3 protein is CASSRGQGNSPLHF. The DNA of the CDR3 is TGCGCCAGCAGCCGAGGACAGGGAAATTCACCCCTCCACTTT.

The V and J genes are TRBV27 and TRBJ2-1; 15 nucleotides agree with TRBD2. The CDR3 runs to 16 residues. Germline trimming cut 3 bases from V and 7 bases from J; bases unmatched to any gene: 4. Germline loops: CDR1 MNHEY, CDR2 SMNVEV (reference sequence). The CDR3 region has the DNA TGTGCCAGCAGTTTTCGGACTAGCGGGAGGGGGAATGAGCAGTTCTTC. It is translated as CASSFRTSGRGNEQFF.